What follows are 27 T cell receptor beta chains derived from one specimen sequenced in a study of cytomegalovirus exposure and HLA in healthy donors. It was with 60 Vbeta and 13 Jbeta primers that the PCR ran. Sequencing used immunoSEQ multiplex PCR; TCRdb keeps in-frame clones, though not all of them. The data hold 98,000 or so clones, with roughly 80% observed a single time. The source material was PBMCs. The receptors shown here come from a man between 60 and 75 years old in good health and CMV-seropositive.

The chain joins TRBV5-4 to TRBJ2-5; D not resolved. The CDR3 length is 15 residues. Germline CDR1 and CDR2: SGHNT and YYREEE (reference sequence). V was trimmed by 7 bases and J by 5 bases, leaving 21 bases between them. In DNA, the CDR3 is TGTGCCAGCCGCCCGGAGTTCTTCTTCCCTGAGACCCAGTACTTC. Its protein is CASRPEFFFPETQYF.

V and J are TRBV5-4 and TRBJ1-6; D perhaps matches TRBD1 (6 bases). CDR1 is SGHNT, CDR2 YYREEE, per germline (reference sequence). The CDR3 is 13 amino acids. Trimming removed 4 bases at V and 9 bases at J, with 11 bases between. CDR3 coding DNA: TGTGCCAGCAGCCCAGGGGATTTTTCACCCCTCCACTTT. Residues: CASSPGDFSPLHF.

The chain links TRBV30 to TRBJ2-5, with 7 nucleotides matching TRBD2. The V segment lost 1 base and the J segment 5 bases; nucleotides outside the gene matches: 4. There are 13 residues in the CDR3. CDR1 and CDR2 (germline): GTSNPN, SVGIG (reference sequence). CDR3: CAWSGGGLETQYF. The CDR3 nucleotides read TGTGCCTGGAGTGGGGGGGGGTTGGAGACCCAGTACTTC.

This clone was seen once. The genes are TRBV11-2 and TRBJ2-3; TRBD2 matches at 7 bases. Germline V gene data show CDR1 as SGHAT and CDR2 as FQNNGV. CDR3 size: 14 residues. V trimming: 5 bases; J trimming: 3 bases; junction bases outside the gene matches: 5. For the CDR3, the DNA is TGTGCCAGCAGCCCTGGCGGGGGAACAGATACGCAGTATTTT. It is translated as CASSPGGGTDTQYF.

The V call is TRBV28, the J call TRBJ2-7; 10 bases line up with TRBD1. Unmatched junction bases numbered 12, after V lost 5 bases and J lost 5 bases. The CDR3 length is 16 residues. Germline CDR1 reads MDHEN; CDR2 reads SYDVKM. CDR3 coding DNA: TGTGCCAGCAGTCCCTCCCGGGACAGGGGAGTCCACGAGCAGTACTTC. Its translation: CASSPSRDRGVHEQYF.

The chain has TRBV18 and TRBJ1-1, with 7 bases lining up with TRBD1. This CDR3 comprises 20 residues. CDR1 is KGHSH and CDR2 is LQKENI in the germline V gene. With V trimmed by 2 bases and J by 4 bases, 22 bases remained unmatched. The CDR3 DNA reads TGTGCCAGCTCACCAAAGACAGGGTGGGGCGCCGGGGCGGAGGGCACTGAAGCTTTCTTT. This codes for CASSPKTGWGAGAEGTEAFF.

V usage is TRBV7-6 and J usage is TRBJ2-2; D is ambiguous. The length of the CDR3 is 14 residues. Germline lookup yields CDR1 SGHVS and CDR2 FNYEAQ. Trimming took off 5 bases at V and 1 base at J, with 8 bases between the two ends. The CDR3 sequence is CASSPRQNTGELFF. CDR3 DNA: TGTGCCAGCAGCCCCCGACAGAACACCGGGGAGCTGTTTTTT.

This clone appeared a single time. The chain recombines TRBV7-6 with TRBJ1-5; no clear D gene. Germline V gene lookup returns CDR1 SGHVS and CDR2 FNYEAQ. CDR3 length: 18 amino acids. V lost 2 bases, J lost 0 bases, and 17 bases lay in between. The CDR3 is CASSLSAGSRYSNQPQHF. The CDR3 region has the DNA TGTGCCAGCAGCTTAAGCGCCGGGTCCCGATATAGCAATCAGCCCCAGCATTTT. Full variable domain (remainder filled in from reference TRBV7-6 and TRBJ1-5): GAGVSQSPRYKVTKRGQDVALRCDPISGHVSLYWYRQALGQGPEFLTYFNYEAQQDKSGLPNDRFSAERPEGSISTLTIQRTEQRDSAMYRCASSLSAGSRYSNQPQHFGDGTRLSIL.

The chain carries TRBV10-1 and TRBJ2-5, with D perhaps matching TRBD1 (6 bases). The V gene's germline CDR1 is WNHNN and CDR2 SYGVQD (reference sequence). The CDR3 has 13 amino acids. Trimming stripped 7 bases from V and 1 base from J, with 10 bases between. CDR3 residues: CASIQQGQETQYF. The CDR3 coding sequence is TGCGCCAGCATTCAACAGGGCCAAGAGACCCAGTACTTC.

This sequence joins TRBV2 and TRBJ1-5, with D possibly TRBD1 on 5 matching bases. The CDR3 has 14 residues. With 2 bases removed from V and 9 bases from J, the gap between germline ends came to 14 bases. Germline CDR1 and CDR2: SNHLY and FYNNEI. The DNA of the CDR3 is TGTGCCAGCAGTGAACCGACAGCCCAGAGGCCCCAGCATTTT. It translates to CASSEPTAQRPQHF.

In regard to this clone: A read error may be the cause here, since a much bigger clone is one base away. V and J are TRBV13 and TRBJ2-7; 7 bases map to TRBD1. After removal of 3 bases from V and 3 bases from J, the junction contained 2 bases not matched to a gene. Germline V lookup: CDR1 PRHDT, CDR2 FYEKMQ (reference sequence). The CDR3 extends over 13 amino acids. CDR3 in amino acids: CASSLGQNYEQYF. In DNA form, the CDR3 reads TGTGCCAGCAGCTTGGGACAGAACTACGAGCAGTACTTC.

The V and J genes are TRBV7-9 and TRBJ2-7; no clear D gene. V lost 1 base to trimming and J lost 10 bases, with 20 bases between them. Germline V lookup: CDR1 SEHNR, CDR2 FQNEAQ (reference sequence). The CDR3 runs to 15 residues. The chain's CDR3 is CASSLGIGQANAQYF. DNA for the CDR3: TGTGCCAGCAGCTTAGGAATCGGCCAGGCCAACGCTCAGTACTTC.

V is TRBV18 and J is TRBJ2-2, with D possibly matching TRBD1 (5 bases). Germline CDR1 reads KGHSH; CDR2 reads LQKENI. Trimming cost V 8 bases and J 3 bases, with 16 bases left between them. This CDR3 contains 15 residues. The CDR3 nucleotides read TGTGCCAGCCCGCCCGGGCAGGGTGACACCGGGGAGCTGTTTTTT. This sequence encodes CASPPGQGDTGELFF.

The chain carries TRBV7-6 and TRBJ2-5, with TRBD1 matching over 10 bases. V lost 5 bases and J lost 1; bases outside the gene matches: 7. The CDR3 covers 16 residues. CDR1 SGHVS and CDR2 FNYEAQ come from the germline V gene. The CDR3 sequence is CASSLRDRGVQETQYF. CDR3 nucleotides: TGTGCCAGCAGCCTAAGGGACAGGGGAGTCCAAGAGACCCAGTACTTC.

This clone has just one count. V gene TRBV7-9 combines with J gene TRBJ1-1; TRBD1 might be the D (6 bases). Germline values: CDR1 SEHNR, CDR2 FQNEAQ (reference sequence). The CDR3 has 14 residues. V was shortened by 1 base and J by 6 bases, with 12 bases between the two germline ends. Here the CDR3 reads CASSLGGQGPEAFF. In nucleotides, the CDR3 is TGTGCCAGCAGCTTAGGGGGACAAGGCCCTGAAGCTTTCTTT.

The chain carries TRBV11-2 and TRBJ2-7; D not certain. Trimming took off 2 bases at V and 0 bases at J, with 8 bases between the two ends. The CDR3 spans 14 residues. Germline lookup yields CDR1 SGHAT and CDR2 FQNNGV. DNA for the CDR3: TGTGCCAGCAGCTTAAGCCATATCTCCTACGAGCAGTACTTC. It encodes CASSLSHISYEQYF.

The chain has TRBV6-5 and TRBJ1-2; D gene uncertain. Germline V gene data show CDR1 as MNHEY and CDR2 as SVGAGI. Trimming took off 6 bases at V and 4 bases at J, with 18 bases between the two ends. CDR3 length: 15 amino acids. CDR3 in DNA: TGTGCCAGCAGCCTTCACTTGGGCGATCTCTATGGCTACACCTTC. It specifies CASSLHLGDLYGYTF.

The chain uses TRBV19 and TRBJ2-1, with 12 bases fitting TRBD1. Germline V gene sequence: CDR1 LNHDA, CDR2 SQIVND (reference sequence). The junction had 7 bases not matched to a gene; V was cut back by 7 bases and J by 9 bases. The CDR3 runs 14 residues. CDR3 bases: TGTGCCAGTACCCTCGGGACAGGGGGCACTGAGCAGTTCTTC. Protein: CASTLGTGGTEQFF.

The genes are TRBV10-2 and TRBJ1-1; D call uncertain. The CDR3 totals 14 residues. Germline-derived CDR1 and CDR2 are WSHSY and SAAADI. V lost 4 bases to trimming and J lost 2 bases, with 11 bases between them. The CDR3 DNA reads as TGCGCCAGCAGTGTTTATAGCGGTAACACTGAAGCTTTCTTT. The encoded protein is CASSVYSGNTEAFF.

Written as DNA, the CDR3 is TGTGCCAGCAGCAGAGGACAGGGAGGGAATCAGCCCCAGCATTTT. It encodes CASSRGQGGNQPQHF. V is TRBV7-6 and J is TRBJ1-5; 8 positions agree with TRBD1. CDR3 length: 15 amino acids. V trimming: 5 bases; J trimming: 4 bases; junction bases outside the gene matches: 7. CDR1 and CDR2 (germline): SGHVS, FNYEAQ. Full variable domain (outside the CDR3, taken from reference TRBV7-6 and TRBJ1-5): GAGVSQSPRYKVTKRGQDVALRCDPISGHVSLYWYRQALGQGPEFLTYFNYEAQQDKSGLPNDRFSAERPEGSISTLTIQRTEQRDSAMYRCASSRGQGGNQPQHFGDGTRLSIL.

The chain has TRBV28 and TRBJ2-2; 16 bases fit TRBD2. V lost 4 bases and J lost 5; bases outside the gene matches: 7. The CDR3 contains 18 residues. Germline CDR1 and CDR2: MDHEN and SYDVKM. This CDR3 reads CASSSAGLAGGPTGELFF. The CDR3 bases are TGTGCCAGCAGTTCTGCGGGACTAGCGGGGGGGCCGACCGGGGAGCTGTTTTTT.

The chain links TRBV10-3 to TRBJ2-7; 7 bases line up with TRBD1. V trimming: 2 bases; J trimming: 6 bases; junction bases outside the gene matches: 10. The V gene's germline CDR1 is ENHRY and CDR2 SYGVKD. The CDR3 extends over 15 amino acids. This CDR3 is CAISEIYRGPPEQYF. For the CDR3, the DNA is TGTGCCATCAGTGAGATATACAGGGGTCCTCCCGAGCAGTACTTC.

V gene TRBV7-2 combines with J gene TRBJ2-3, with a tentative D call TRBD2 (5 bases). Germline V gene data show CDR1 as SGHTA and CDR2 as FQGNSA. V was clipped by 3 bases and J by 6 bases, with 16 bases between them. The CDR3 totals 15 residues. This CDR3 reads CASSFLFRRSDTQYF. The CDR3 coding sequence is TGTGCCAGCAGCTTTTTGTTCAGGAGGAGTGATACGCAGTATTTT. Full variable domain (outside the CDR3, taken from reference TRBV7-2 and TRBJ2-3): GAGVSQSPSNKVTEKGKDVELRCDPISGHTALYWYRQSLGQGLEFLIYFQGNSAPDKSGLPSDRFSAERTGGSVSTLTIQRTQQEDSAVYLCASSFLFRRSDTQYFGPGTRLTVL.

The V gene is TRBV7-3, the J gene TRBJ1-2, with D uncertain. CDR1 is SGHTA, CDR2 FQGTGA, per germline. V was pared by 0 bases and J by 8 bases, with 10 bases between. This CDR3 has 13 residues. The CDR3 is CASSLTSRSGYTF. The DNA of the CDR3 is TGTGCCAGCAGCTTAACGTCAAGGAGCGGCTACACCTTC.

The J gene is TRBJ2-5, the V gene TRBV5-6; 8 positions match TRBD2. V lost 7 bases, J lost 5 bases, and 13 bases stayed unmatched. The germline V gene encodes CDR1 SGHDT and CDR2 YYEEEE. There are 15 residues in the CDR3. CDR3 bases: TGTGCCAGCTGGAGAGTGGCGGGGGGAGAGGAGACCCAGTACTTC. It codes for CASWRVAGGEETQYF.

J is TRBJ2-5 and V is TRBV6-6, with 8 bases lining up with TRBD1. In germline, CDR1 is MNHNY, CDR2 SVGAGI (reference sequence). The CDR3 is made up of 13 amino acids. V was pared by 6 bases and J by 4 bases, with 4 bases of the junction left unmatched. CDR3 sequence (DNA): TGTGCCAGCAGCCTACAGGGGGGAGAGACCCAGTACTTC. Residues: CASSLQGGETQYF.

A word on this clone: Other DNA sequences in this specimen translate into the identical CDR3. The chain has TRBV15 and TRBJ2-1; possibly TRBD1 for D (6 bases). The CDR3 sequence is 13 residues long. Germline assignment: CDR1 LNHNV and CDR2 YYDKDF (reference sequence). V dropped 6 bases and J dropped 9 bases, with 15 bases sitting between them. CDR3 sequence reads: CATRQGFLGEQFF. The CDR3 DNA reads TGTGCCACCAGACAGGGCTTTTTGGGTGAGCAGTTCTTC.